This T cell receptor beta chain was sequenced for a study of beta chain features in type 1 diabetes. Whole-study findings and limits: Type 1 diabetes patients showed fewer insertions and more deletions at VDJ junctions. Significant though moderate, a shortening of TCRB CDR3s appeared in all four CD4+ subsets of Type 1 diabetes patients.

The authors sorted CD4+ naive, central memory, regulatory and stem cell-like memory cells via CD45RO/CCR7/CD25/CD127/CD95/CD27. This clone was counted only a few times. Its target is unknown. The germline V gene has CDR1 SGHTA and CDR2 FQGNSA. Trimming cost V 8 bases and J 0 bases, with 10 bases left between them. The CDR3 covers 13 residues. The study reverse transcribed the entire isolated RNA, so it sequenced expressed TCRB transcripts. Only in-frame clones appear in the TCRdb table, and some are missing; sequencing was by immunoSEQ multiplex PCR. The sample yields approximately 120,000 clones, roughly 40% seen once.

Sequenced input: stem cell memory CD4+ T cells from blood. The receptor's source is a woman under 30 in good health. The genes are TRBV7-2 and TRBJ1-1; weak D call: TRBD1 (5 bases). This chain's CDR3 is CASGAQMNTEAFF. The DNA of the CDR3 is TGTGCCAGCGGGGCCCAAATGAACACTGAAGCTTTCTTT.